The 28 T cell receptor beta chains in this list originate from one sample, sequenced in a study of CD4 T cells in relation to SARS-CoV-2 and coronaviruses. The assay was immunoSEQ multiplex PCR, and TCRdb's table has in-frame clones only and misses some. The profile shows some 16,000 clones, 70% to 85% of them singletons. Before the COVID-19 pandemic, during about 2011-2019, CD4+ T cells were taken from unexposed donors. CD4+ T cells were isolated from the cells after nine to eleven days of culture. These TCRs' antigens remain unknown. The specimen sequenced was CD4+ T cells from PBMCs, cultured in vitro. The source of these receptors is a human donor in good health.

This clone showed up just once. The chain carries TRBV6-5 and TRBJ2-1; D remains unclear. The CDR3 runs 12 residues. In germline, CDR1 is MNHEY, CDR2 SVGAGI. V shed 4 bases and J shed 10 bases, with 11 bases lying between them. The CDR3 spells CASSSAPLEQFF. The CDR3 DNA follows: TGTGCCAGCAGTTCCGCTCCGCTAGAGCAGTTCTTC.

V and J are TRBV5-4 and TRBJ2-7; D perhaps matches TRBD1 (6 bases). V lost 2 bases and J lost 7, with 10 bases in between. The CDR3 is 12 residues long. CDR1 SGHNT and CDR2 YYREEE come from the germline V gene (reference sequence). CDR3: CASSLQGWEQYF. CDR3 nucleotide sequence: TGTGCCAGCAGCTTACAGGGTTGGGAGCAGTACTTC. Supplemented by reference TRBV5-4 and TRBJ2-7, the full variable domain reads ETGVTQSPTHLIKTRGQQVTLRCSSQSGHNTVSWYQQALGQGPQFIFQYYREEENGRGNFPPRFSGLQFPNYSSELNVNALELDDSALYLCASSLQGWEQYFGPGTRLTVT.

In this sample, this clone turned up a few times. The chain uses TRBV15 and TRBJ1-2; D gene ambiguous. Germline V gene sequence: CDR1 LNHNV, CDR2 YYDKDF (reference sequence). This CDR3 region has 17 residues. V lost 5 bases, J lost 8 bases, and 27 bases lay in between. CDR3 nucleotide sequence: TGTGCCACCAGCTTCCGCCCACCTAGCAACTATGCGGGGGGCTACACCTTC. Translating it yields CATSFRPPSNYAGGYTF.

V usage is TRBV19 and J usage is TRBJ2-2; weak D call: TRBD2 (5 bases). The length of the CDR3 is 15 residues. Germline-derived CDR1 and CDR2 are LNHDA and SQIVND (reference sequence). V lost 4 bases and J lost 1, with 10 bases in between. CDR3 nucleotides: TGTGCCAGTAGTACCACACTAGTGAACACCGGGGAGCTGTTTTTT. Amino acids: CASSTTLVNTGELFF.

The chain employs TRBV19 and TRBJ2-3, with unresolved D. Germline CDR1 reads LNHDA; CDR2 reads SQIVND (reference sequence). CDR3 size: 11 residues. V was pared by 5 bases and J by 7 bases, with 7 bases between. CDR3 sequence: CASSSDHTQYF. The CDR3 DNA follows: TGTGCCAGTAGTTCGGATCATACGCAGTATTTT.

The chain employs TRBV19 and TRBJ1-3, with D hard to call. The germline V and J ends were trimmed by 1 base and 0 bases, with 13 bases remaining between them. The CDR3 loop spans 17 amino acids. The germline gives CDR1 LNHDA, CDR2 SQIVND (reference sequence). The CDR3 is CASSIVLGRTSGNTIYF. As DNA, the CDR3 is TGTGCCAGTAGTATAGTTCTGGGAAGGACCTCTGGAAACACCATATATTTT.

The chain joins TRBV30 to TRBJ1-5; D might be TRBD1 (5 bases). Trimming took 2 bases from V and 2 from J, leaving 10 bases between them. CDR3 length: 14 amino acids. Germline loops: CDR1 GTSNPN, CDR2 SVGIG (reference sequence). The CDR3 loop is CAWSPGTGNQPQHF. CDR3 in DNA: TGTGCCTGGAGTCCTGGGACGGGCAATCAGCCCCAGCATTTT.

This clone has just one count. V gene TRBV18 combines with J gene TRBJ2-7; D not certain. This CDR3 has 15 residues. Germline CDR1 KGHSH, CDR2 LQKENI. V dropped 3 bases and J dropped 7 bases, with 19 bases sitting between them. This CDR3 is CASSPGSAVQREQYF. The CDR3 nucleotides are TGTGCCAGCTCACCGGGTTCGGCAGTTCAAAGGGAGCAGTACTTC.

The J gene is TRBJ2-5, the V gene TRBV7-2; tentative D call: TRBD2 (6 bases). The length of the CDR3 is 14 residues. The germline V gene has CDR1 SGHTA and CDR2 FQGNSA. Deletions cut 5 bases from V and 2 bases from J, with 12 bases between. The CDR3 spells CASSTASVQETQYF. The CDR3 DNA follows: TGTGCCAGCAGCACGGCTAGCGTACAAGAGACCCAGTACTTC.

The chain joins TRBV7-3 to TRBJ2-1; D is possibly TRBD1 (6 bases). Germline CDR1 SGHTA, CDR2 FQGTGA. V dropped 5 bases and J dropped 7 bases, with 18 bases sitting between them. The CDR3 sequence is 15 residues long. This CDR3 reads CASSPRGQSRNEQFF. The CDR3, as DNA: TGTGCCAGCAGCCCGCGCGGACAGTCGAGAAATGAGCAGTTCTTC.

The V gene is TRBV12-3 or TRBV12-4, the J gene TRBJ1-4; D ambiguous. The length of the CDR3 is 11 residues. V shed 1 base and J shed 8 bases, with 2 bases lying between them. The CDR3: CASSLGEKLFF. The CDR3 DNA sequence: TGTGCCAGCAGTTTAGGCGAAAAACTGTTTTTT.

The gene calls are TRBV29-1 and TRBJ2-7; 11 nucleotides align to TRBD1. The CDR3 spans 14 residues. The germline CDR1 and CDR2 sequences are SQVTM and ANQGSEA. V lost 5 bases, J lost 3 bases, and 6 bases stayed unmatched. The CDR3 protein is CSVLGQGVIYEQYF. CDR3 in DNA: TGCAGCGTTCTGGGACAGGGGGTCATCTACGAGCAGTACTTC.

The chain has TRBV9 and TRBJ1-4; D is unresolved. V was shortened by 0 bases and J by 0 bases, with 9 bases between the two germline ends. The germline CDR1 and CDR2 sequences are SGDLS and YYNGEE. The CDR3 runs 16 residues. CDR3 region: CASSVGAHSTNEKLFF. For the CDR3, the DNA is TGTGCCAGCAGCGTAGGGGCACATTCAACTAATGAAAAACTGTTTTTT.

This chain uses TRBV5-1 with TRBJ1-1, with D perhaps matching TRBD1 (5 bases). Trimming took 1 base from V and 0 from J, leaving 10 bases between them. Germline V gives CDR1 SGHRS, CDR2 YFSETQ. The CDR3 contains 15 residues. CDR3 in DNA: TGCGCCAGCAGCTTGACAGGCCTTTTGAACACTGAAGCTTTCTTT. Its protein product is CASSLTGLLNTEAFF.

CDR3 amino acids: CASSFTRGNTIYF. CDR3 coding DNA: TGTGCCAGCAGCTTTACCAGGGGAAACACCATATATTTT. The genes are TRBV13 and TRBJ1-3; no clear D. Germline V gene sequence: CDR1 PRHDT, CDR2 FYEKMQ (reference sequence). The length of the CDR3 is 13 residues. V lost 3 bases and J lost 4, with 7 bases in between.

The chain has TRBV5-1 and TRBJ1-2; 8 positions match TRBD1. Germline values: CDR1 SGHRS, CDR2 YFSETQ. V dropped 0 bases and J dropped 3; count of bases not matched to a gene: 10. This CDR3 is built from 17 residues. This chain's CDR3 is CASSLGQGSREYYGYTF. In nucleotides, the CDR3 is TGCGCCAGCAGCTTGGGACAGGGGAGTAGAGAGTACTATGGCTACACCTTC.

The chain uses TRBV28 and TRBJ1-2; D is uncertain. The CDR3 is 11 amino acids. V was trimmed by 5 bases and J by 4 bases, leaving 5 bases between them. Germline-derived CDR1 and CDR2 are MDHEN and SYDVKM. The CDR3 DNA reads TGTGCCAGCAGTCTTATCTATGGCTACACCTTC. Its translation is CASSLIYGYTF.

This clone appeared once. The chain has TRBV7-9 and TRBJ1-1; D is unclear. The CDR3 loop spans 15 amino acids. Trimming stripped 5 bases from V and 0 bases from J, with 13 bases between. Germline values: CDR1 SEHNR, CDR2 FQNEAQ (reference sequence). Here the CDR3 DNA reads TGTGCCAGCAGCCGGGCGAGTGGGGTGAACACTGAAGCTTTCTTT. Encoded protein: CASSRASGVNTEAFF. The variable domain in full, completed from reference TRBV7-9 and TRBJ1-1, reads DTGVSQNPRHKITKRGQNVTFRCDPISEHNRLYWYRQTLGQGPEFLTYFQNEAQLEKSRLLSDRFSAERPKGSFSTLEIQRTEQGDSAMYLCASSRASGVNTEAFFGQGTRLTVV.

The chain uses TRBV19 and TRBJ2-1; tentatively, D is TRBD2 (6 bases). CDR3 length: 15 amino acids. Germline V CDR1 and CDR2: LNHDA, SQIVND (reference sequence). Trimming shortened V by 5 bases and J by 5 bases, and 16 bases separated the two germline ends. The CDR3 DNA follows: TGTGCCAGTAGTCCCGTGCGGGGCGTCAACAATGAGCAGTTCTTC. Its translation: CASSPVRGVNNEQFF.

The chain has TRBV5-1 and TRBJ1-4, with 7 bases that match TRBD1. The CDR3 is made up of 13 amino acids. V shed 4 bases and J 4 bases; nucleotides not matched to a gene: 1. Germline CDR1 reads SGHRS; CDR2 reads YFSETQ. The CDR3 here is CASSRDSNEKLFF. The CDR3, as DNA: TGCGCCAGCAGCCGGGACAGTAATGAAAAACTGTTTTTT. Combining the CDR3 with reference TRBV5-1 and TRBJ1-4 gives the whole variable domain KAGVTQTPRYLIKTRGQQVTLSCSPISGHRSVSWYQQTPGQGLQFLFEYFSETQRNKGNFPGRFSGRQFSNSRSEMNVSTLELGDSALYLCASSRDSNEKLFFGSGTQLSVL.

This clone was counted once. The rearrangement joins TRBV9 to TRBJ2-7; the D is unclear. V lost 0 bases to trimming and J lost 6 bases, with 10 bases between them. CDR3 length: 13 amino acids. Germline CDR1 SGDLS, CDR2 YYNGEE. In DNA, the CDR3 is TGTGCCAGCAGCGTAGGAACAAGCCTCGAGCAGTACTTC. Amino acids: CASSVGTSLEQYF.

This clone was observed a handful of times. The chain recombines TRBV7-9 with TRBJ2-7; D ambiguous. The germline CDR1 and CDR2 sequences are SEHNR and FQNEAQ (reference sequence). V lost 5 bases to trimming and J lost 3 bases, with 5 bases between them. CDR3 size: 11 residues. CDR3 residues: CASSNHYEQYF. The CDR3 nucleotides are TGTGCCAGCAGCAATCACTACGAGCAGTACTTC.

This chain links TRBV28 with TRBJ2-3, with 7 bases aligning to TRBD2. CDR3 size: 15 residues. CDR1 is MDHEN and CDR2 is SYDVKM in the germline V gene. V shed 3 bases and J 5 bases; nucleotides not matched to a gene: 8. The CDR3 DNA reads TGTGCCAGCAGTTTTCTCCGGGGAGGGGTAGATACGCAGTATTTT. The encoded protein is CASSFLRGGVDTQYF.

This clone was seen more than once but under ten times. The V gene is TRBV5-5, the J gene TRBJ2-7, with D tentatively TRBD1 (5 bases). This CDR3 has 12 residues. V shed 1 base and J shed 7 bases, with 9 bases lying between them. CDR1 is SGHKS and CDR2 is YYEKEE in the germline V gene (reference sequence). For the CDR3, the DNA is TGTGCCAGCAGCTTGACGGACATGGAGCAGTACTTC. Translation gives CASSLTDMEQYF.

CDR3 residues: CASSGDRGGGELFF. The DNA for the CDR3 is TGCGCCAGCAGCGGCGACAGGGGAGGCGGGGAGCTGTTTTTT. This sequence joins TRBV5-1 and TRBJ2-2; the match to TRBD1 covers 8 bases. V lost 4 bases, J lost 7 bases, and 6 bases stayed unmatched. The CDR3 has 14 amino acids. Germline lookup yields CDR1 SGHRS and CDR2 YFSETQ.

This clone was seen more than once but under ten times. The chain carries TRBV4-2 and TRBJ1-2, with 12 bases lining up with TRBD1. Germline CDR1 reads LGHNA; CDR2 reads YNFKEQ. J was trimmed by 2 bases and V by 3 bases; bases with no gene match: 7. The CDR3 extends over 17 amino acids. CDR3 bases: TGTGCCAGCAGCCAGGCCCTGGGACAGGGGGCGAACTATGGCTACACCTTC. Protein: CASSQALGQGANYGYTF.

The V and J genes are TRBV11-1 and TRBJ1-2; the match to TRBD1 covers 8 bases. J gave up 4 bases and V 2 bases, and 6 bases lay outside the gene matches. The CDR3 covers 15 residues. Germline V CDR1 and CDR2: SGHAT, FQDESV (reference sequence). This chain's CDR3 is CASSLTDRDPYGYTF. The CDR3 DNA is TGTGCCAGCAGCTTAACGGACAGGGATCCCTATGGCTACACCTTC.

The chain has TRBV7-9 and TRBJ1-4; D possibly corresponds to TRBD1 (5 bases). Germline values: CDR1 SEHNR, CDR2 FQNEAQ (reference sequence). This CDR3 has 14 amino acids. The V and J ends lost 5 bases and 4 bases respectively, with 11 bases between them. CDR3 nucleotide sequence: TGTGCCAGCAGCCGTACGGGGGGTAATGAAAAACTGTTTTTT. It yields the protein CASSRTGGNEKLFF. Full variable domain (rest looked up from reference TRBV7-9 and TRBJ1-4): DTGVSQNPRHKITKRGQNVTFRCDPISEHNRLYWYRQTLGQGPEFLTYFQNEAQLEKSRLLSDRFSAERPKGSFSTLEIQRTEQGDSAMYLCASSRTGGNEKLFFGSGTQLSVL.